This passage covers 19 T cell receptor beta chains from one sample sequenced in a study of T-cell memory formation after mild COVID-19. TCRdb reanalysed the 5' RACE reads using MiXCR and keeps one entry per CDR3 protein. The sample contains more than 350,000 distinct CDR3 sequences, about 16% of which appear only once. The sequencing sample was made of PBMCs or a T cell subset sorted from them (not recorded which). These receptors were taken from a man in his late teens or twenties who had mild COVID-19 (a few samples of this study predate the infection). Cell type and time point are not known.

This clonotype was recorded a few times. The chain uses TRBV6-5 and TRBJ1-3; a weak D match, TRBD1 (6 bases). The ends were cut back, 5 bases at V and 0 bases at J, with 11 bases in the middle. Germline V gene data show CDR1 as MNHEY and CDR2 as SVGAGI. The CDR3 is 15 amino acids. The CDR3 nucleotides are TGTGCCAGCAGTCAGGGACAACTCTCTGGAAACACCATATATTTT. Amino acids: CASSQGQLSGNTIYF.

This clonotype showed up just a few times. This chain uses TRBV7-6 with TRBJ2-5; D is unclear. Germline V gene sequence: CDR1 SGHVS, CDR2 FNYEAQ. The V gene lost 4 bases and the J gene lost 5 bases, with 14 bases spanning the gap. The CDR3 consists of 14 residues. CDR3 DNA sequence: TGTGCCAGCAGCTCCCCCGCGGTCGGGGAGACCCAGTACTTC. Translated: CASSSPAVGETQYF.

The V and J genes are TRBV5-1 and TRBJ1-2; TRBD1 might be the D (5 bases). The CDR3 length is 15 residues. Germline CDR1 SGHRS, CDR2 YFSETQ. V lost 5 bases to trimming and J lost 4 bases, with 18 bases between them. CDR3: CASSSGTPNLYGYTF. CDR3 in DNA: TGCGCCAGCAGTTCCGGGACGCCCAATCTCTATGGCTACACCTTC.

This chain links TRBV18 with TRBJ2-1, with D possibly being TRBD2 (7 bases). This CDR3 has 15 amino acids. CDR1 is KGHSH, CDR2 LQKENI, per germline. Trimming removed 2 bases at V and 7 bases at J, with 15 bases between. CDR3 protein: CASSPTGGALNEQFF. The CDR3 nucleotides read TGTGCCAGCTCACCAACTGGGGGGGCCTTGAATGAGCAGTTCTTC.

V is TRBV6-1 and J is TRBJ2-5; 7 nucleotides align to TRBD2. Germline values: CDR1 MNHNS, CDR2 SASEGT. The length of the CDR3 is 14 residues. Trimming took 4 bases from V and 4 from J; bases not matched to a gene: 6. The CDR3 reads CASSVLSGGETQYF. The CDR3 nucleotides are TGTGCCAGCAGTGTACTCTCGGGAGGAGAGACCCAGTACTTC.

This clonotype has a handful of counts. The chain uses TRBV7-2 and TRBJ2-7, with D tentatively TRBD1 (6 bases). The V gene's germline CDR1 is SGHTA and CDR2 FQGNSA. This CDR3 contains 15 residues. Trimming took 5 bases from V and 3 from J, leaving 17 bases between them. The CDR3 is CASSTSGQPGYEQYF. The CDR3 DNA is TGTGCCAGCAGCACAAGCGGACAGCCAGGCTACGAGCAGTACTTC.

This clonotype came up a few times. V is TRBV18 and J is TRBJ1-5; TRBD1 aligns across 8 bases. The germline CDR1 and CDR2 sequences are KGHSH and LQKENI. J lost 2 bases, V lost 6 bases, and 6 bases had no gene match. This CDR3 comprises 15 residues. The CDR3 coding sequence is TGTGCCAGCTCGCCTCAGGACAGGGGCAATCAGCCCCAGCATTTT. This gives the protein CASSPQDRGNQPQHF.

This clonotype has more than one count but fewer than ten. This chain joins TRBV4-3 and TRBJ2-3; D possibly uses TRBD1 or TRBD2 (6 bases each). Germline assignment: CDR1 LGHNA and CDR2 YSLEER. The CDR3 has 16 residues. V lost 3 bases, J lost 5 bases, and 18 bases lay in between. The CDR3 here is CASSQGAGGWGDTQYF. The CDR3 DNA follows: TGCGCCAGCAGCCAGGGGGCCGGGGGCTGGGGAGATACGCAGTATTTT.

There are a few counts of this clonotype. The chain couples TRBV6-6 to TRBJ1-1; D unclear. The germline V gene encodes CDR1 MNHNY and CDR2 SVGAGI (reference sequence). The CDR3 consists of 11 residues. Trimming took off 8 bases at V and 11 bases at J, with 15 bases between the two ends. The CDR3 DNA follows: TGTGCCAGCTCAAAGGCTCGGTGGGCTTTCTTT. As protein: CASSKARWAFF.

This clonotype was picked up a small number of times. As DNA, the CDR3 is TGCGCCAGCAGCCAACGGGGGCTCACTGAAGCTTTCTTT. Translated, it gives CASSQRGLTEAFF. The chain combines TRBV4-3 with TRBJ1-1, with D perhaps matching TRBD1 (6 bases). The V gene's germline CDR1 is LGHNA and CDR2 YSLEER. Between the trimmed V and J ends, which lost 2 bases and 4 bases, there was a span of 8 bases. The CDR3 is 13 residues long.

This clonotype turned up a few times. This rearrangement joins TRBV3-1 to TRBJ2-2; D might be TRBD1 (5 bases). This CDR3 comprises 14 residues. Germline CDR1 and CDR2: LGHDT and YNNKEL (reference sequence). The V gene lost 5 bases and the J gene lost 7 bases, with 14 bases spanning the gap. The CDR3 DNA follows: TGTGCCAGCAGCTCTACAGGTGTAATCGGGGAGCTGTTTTTT. Encoded protein: CASSSTGVIGELFF.

V is TRBV6-2 or TRBV6-3 and J is TRBJ2-7, with a weak D call TRBD1 (7 bases). CDR1 is MNHEY and CDR2 is SVGEGT in the germline V gene. This CDR3 comprises 11 residues. The V gene lost 8 bases and the J gene lost 6 bases, with 11 bases spanning the gap. In nucleotides, the CDR3 is TGTGCCAGCTCAGGGGGAGGCGAGCAGTACGTC. It codes for CASSGGGEQYV.

This clonotype was seen a few times. The chain employs TRBV7-7 and TRBJ2-5, with 8 bases lining up with TRBD2. This CDR3 has 14 amino acids. Germline assignment: CDR1 SSHAT and CDR2 FNYEAQ (reference sequence). The junction had 7 bases not matched to a gene; V was cut back by 5 bases and J by 5 bases. CDR3 protein: CASSPGTSSETQYF. CDR3 coding DNA: TGTGCCAGCAGCCCCGGGACTAGTAGTGAGACCCAGTACTTC.

This clonotype was observed a handful of times. The rearrangement joins TRBV7-9 to TRBJ2-1; D is unresolved. The CDR3 is made up of 12 amino acids. Between the trimmed V and J ends, which lost 5 bases and 8 bases, there was a span of 10 bases. Germline V gene data show CDR1 as SEHNR and CDR2 as FQNEAQ (reference sequence). The CDR3 region is CASSGDGDEQFF. In nucleotides, the CDR3 is TGTGCCAGCAGCGGGGATGGAGATGAGCAGTTCTTC.

This clonotype was detected only a few times. This chain connects TRBV2 to TRBJ2-7; D unclear. The CDR3 runs 13 residues. Trimming removed 4 bases at V and 2 bases at J, with 9 bases between. The germline CDR1 and CDR2 sequences are SNHLY and FYNNEI. Written as DNA, the CDR3 is TGTGCCAGCAGTGGCTACGGGCCCTACGAGCAGTACTTC. This gives the protein CASSGYGPYEQYF.

The chain has TRBV20-1 and TRBJ2-3, with D hard to call. CDR1 is DFQATT and CDR2 is SNEGSKA in the germline V gene (reference sequence). V lost 3 bases to trimming and J lost 1 base, with 11 bases between them. CDR3 size: 14 residues. This CDR3 is CSASVTHRTDTQYF. CDR3 coding DNA: TGCAGTGCTAGTGTCACTCATCGCACAGATACGCAGTATTTT.

The chain links TRBV2 to TRBJ2-1, with TRBD2 matching over 12 bases. J was trimmed by 12 bases and V by 8 bases; bases with no gene match: 11. The germline V gene encodes CDR1 SNHLY and CDR2 FYNNEI. This CDR3 region has 14 residues. CDR3 residues: CASCRWLAGGRQFF. CDR3 sequence (DNA): TGTGCCAGCTGTCGTTGGCTAGCGGGGGGGCGGCAGTTCTTC. Complete variable domain (other parts from reference TRBV2 and TRBJ2-1): EPEVTQTPSHQVTQMGQEVILRCVPISNHLYFYWYRQILGQKVEFLVSFYNNEISEKSEIFDDQFSVERPDGSNFTLKIRSTKLEDSAMYFCASCRWLAGGRQFFGPGTRLTVL.

This clonotype was observed a few times. The chain has TRBV5-1 and TRBJ2-4; D possibly uses TRBD1 or TRBD2 (5 bases each). The V gene's germline CDR1 is SGHRS and CDR2 YFSETQ. Between the trimmed V and J ends, which lost 2 bases and 0 bases, there was a span of 15 bases. The CDR3 spans 17 residues. The CDR3 here is CASSFPGQVGAKNIQYF. The CDR3 coding sequence is TGCGCCAGCAGCTTCCCGGGGCAGGTTGGAGCCAAAAACATTCAGTACTTC.

To note about this clonotype: This may come from a read error, since a much larger clone is one base off. This sequence joins TRBV7-9 and TRBJ2-3, with 9 nucleotides matching TRBD2. The CDR3 consists of 13 residues. CDR1 SEHNR and CDR2 FQNEAQ come from the germline V gene (reference sequence). CDR3 amino acids: CDSSGGPTDTQYF. In DNA, the CDR3 is TGTGACAGCAGCGGGGGGCCCACAGATACGCAGTATTTT.